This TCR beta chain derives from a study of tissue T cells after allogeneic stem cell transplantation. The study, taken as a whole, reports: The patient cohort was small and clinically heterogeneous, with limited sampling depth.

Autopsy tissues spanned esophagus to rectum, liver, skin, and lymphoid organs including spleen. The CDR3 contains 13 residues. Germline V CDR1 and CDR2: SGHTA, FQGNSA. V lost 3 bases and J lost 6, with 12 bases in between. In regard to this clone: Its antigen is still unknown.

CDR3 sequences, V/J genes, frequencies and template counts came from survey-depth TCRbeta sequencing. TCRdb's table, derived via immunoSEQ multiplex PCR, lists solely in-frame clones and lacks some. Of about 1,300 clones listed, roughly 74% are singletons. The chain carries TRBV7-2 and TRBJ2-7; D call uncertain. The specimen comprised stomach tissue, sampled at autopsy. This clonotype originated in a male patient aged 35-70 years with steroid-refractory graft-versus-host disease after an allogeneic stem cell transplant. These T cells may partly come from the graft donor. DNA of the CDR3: TGTGCCAGCAGCTTGCTGACCCGAAGCGAGCAGTACTTC. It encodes CASSLLTRSEQYF. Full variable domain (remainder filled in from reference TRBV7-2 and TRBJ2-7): GAGVSQSPSNKVTEKGKDVELRCDPISGHTALYWYRQSLGQGLEFLIYFQGNSAPDKSGLPSDRFSAERTGGSVSTLTIQRTQQEDSAVYLCASSLLTRSEQYFGPGTRLTVT.